These 9 T cell receptor beta chains share one sample of origin, sequenced in a study of shared clonotypes between healthy human individuals. Profiled with immunoSEQ multiplex PCR; TCRdb holds only in-frame clones, not every one. The top ten hold around 0.15% of the sample, which has 2 million to 3 million clones, 85% to 95% seen once. The sample comprised naive CD4+ T cells sorted from blood. Subset indicated: CD45RA+ positively selected. The receptors were gathered from a man aged 18 to 30 in good health.

This clone was seen only once. V and J are TRBV7-8 and TRBJ2-7; D gene uncertain. Looked up from germline, CDR1 is SGHVS and CDR2 is FQNEAQ. V gave up 4 bases and J gave up 2 bases, with 12 bases separating them. The CDR3 contains 14 residues. The CDR3 bases are TGTGCCAGCAGCTCCAAGGACGGGCCCTACGAGCAGTACTTC. Protein product: CASSSKDGPYEQYF.

CDR3 nucleotide sequence: TGTGCCAGCTCACTCCCCGGGACAGGGGATGGCTACACCTTC. Residues: CASSLPGTGDGYTF. The chain carries TRBV18 and TRBJ1-2; 10 bases are a match to TRBD1. The CDR3 has 14 residues. Germline CDR1 is KGHSH and CDR2 is LQKENI. V lost 4 bases and J lost 6; bases outside the gene matches: 5.

V gene TRBV19 combines with J gene TRBJ1-2, with 7 nucleotides matching TRBD1. The V gene end was trimmed by 7 bases and the J gene end by 5 bases; junction bases not matched to a gene: 13. The germline CDR1 and CDR2 sequences are LNHDA and SQIVND (reference sequence). This CDR3 has 15 amino acids. The CDR3 bases are TGTGCCAGTATCCCCGGACAGGCCTGGGGGTATGGCTACACCTTC. As protein: CASIPGQAWGYGYTF.

J is TRBJ1-3 and V is TRBV7-2; D is unresolved. V lost 2 bases, J lost 2 bases, and 7 bases lay in between. There are 14 residues in the CDR3. Germline CDR1 reads SGHTA; CDR2 reads FQGNSA. CDR3 in DNA: TGTGCCAGCAGCTTATCCCCAGCTGGAAACACCATATATTTT. It specifies CASSLSPAGNTIYF.

The CDR3 reads CASTFGFQETQYF. The CDR3 DNA is TGTGCCAGCACCTTTGGGTTTCAAGAGACCCAGTACTTC. This sequence joins TRBV7-3 and TRBJ2-5; the D is unclear. CDR1 and CDR2 from the germline V gene are SGHTA and FQGTGA. The V gene lost 7 bases and the J gene lost 2 bases, with 11 bases spanning the gap. The CDR3 runs 13 residues.

The chain employs TRBV7-3 and TRBJ2-6; 13 bases map to TRBD2. This CDR3 contains 19 residues. Germline assignment: CDR1 SGHTA and CDR2 FQGTGA. V was clipped by 6 bases and J by 0 bases; unmatched bases: 8. The CDR3 region is CASRLPGTSGVSGANVLTF. In DNA form, the CDR3 reads TGTGCCAGCAGGTTACCCGGGACTAGCGGGGTCTCTGGGGCCAACGTCCTGACTTTC. Supplemented by reference TRBV7-3 and TRBJ2-6, the full variable domain reads GAGVSQTPSNKVTEKGKYVELRCDPISGHTALYWYRQSLGQGPEFLIYFQGTGAADDSGLPNDRFFAVRPEGSVSTLKIQRTERGDSAVYLCASRLPGTSGVSGANVLTFGAGSRLTVL.

Details on this clone: This sample also contains other DNA sequences that code for the same CDR3. This chain joins TRBV7-9 and TRBJ1-1; D uncertain. This CDR3 is 12 amino acids long. V gave up 5 bases and J gave up 3 bases, with 7 bases separating them. Germline values: CDR1 SEHNR, CDR2 FQNEAQ (reference sequence). The DNA for the CDR3 is TGTGCCAGCAGCCCTAGAGACACTGAAGCTTTCTTT. This codes for CASSPRDTEAFF.

V and J are TRBV6-5 and TRBJ1-1, with 9 nucleotides matching TRBD1. The CDR3 is 12 residues long. Germline CDR1 and CDR2: MNHEY and SVGAGI. V shed 6 bases and J 11 bases; nucleotides not matched to a gene: 7. CDR3 sequence reads: CASRRTGERAFF. In DNA form, the CDR3 reads TGTGCCAGCAGGAGGACAGGGGAGCGTGCTTTCTTT.

With respect to this clone: Distinct nucleotide sequences in the sample also encode this CDR3. This chain joins TRBV6-6 and TRBJ2-5; D is possibly TRBD1 or TRBD2 (5 bases each). The CDR3 extends over 13 amino acids. Trimming removed 2 bases at V and 5 bases at J, with 9 bases between. In germline, CDR1 is MNHNY, CDR2 SVGAGI (reference sequence). The CDR3 reads CASSYGGRETQYF. CDR3 DNA sequence: TGTGCCAGCAGTTACGGGGGTCGGGAGACCCAGTACTTC.